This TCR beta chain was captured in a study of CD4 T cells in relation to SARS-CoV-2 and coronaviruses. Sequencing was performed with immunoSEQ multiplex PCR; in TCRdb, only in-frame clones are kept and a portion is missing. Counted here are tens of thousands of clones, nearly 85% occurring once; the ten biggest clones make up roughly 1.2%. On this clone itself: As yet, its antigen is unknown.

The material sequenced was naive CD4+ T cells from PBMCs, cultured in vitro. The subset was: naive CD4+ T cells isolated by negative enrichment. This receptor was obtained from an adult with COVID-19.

CDR3 nucleotide sequence: TGTGCCAGCAGTTCCCTGAGGTTCACCGGGGAGCTGTTTTTT. Translated: CASSSLRFTGELFF. The genes are TRBV28 and TRBJ2-2, with D unclear. The V gene lost 4 bases and the J gene lost 4 bases, with 10 bases spanning the gap. Germline V gene data show CDR1 as MDHEN and CDR2 as SYDVKM. The CDR3 has 14 amino acids.